Listed here are 2 T cell receptor beta chains from one sample, sequenced in a study of T cells in Graves' hyperthyroidism and ophthalmopathy. Researchers amplified the TCR beta CDR3 regions from RNA transcripts. The TCR CDR3 first-round RT-PCR relied on the HTBI primer set. TCRdb re-called the multiplex PCR reads through MiXCR, storing one row per CDR3 protein. The data contain around 500,000 distinct CDR3 sequences, about 16% of them singletons. Sequenced material: blood. These TCRs come from a woman aged 25-40 years with Graves' ophthalmopathy.

This clonotype came up many times. V usage is TRBV2 and J usage is TRBJ2-3; D remains unclear. Trimming took off 8 bases at V and 6 bases at J, with 12 bases between the two ends. In germline, CDR1 is SNHLY, CDR2 FYNNEI. This CDR3 contains 12 residues. The CDR3 coding sequence is TGTGCCAGCCTAATTATCACGGATACGCAGTATTTT. Translated, it gives CASLIITDTQYF.

The rearrangement joins TRBV4-1 to TRBJ1-2; 12 bases are shared with TRBD1. Trimming at V came to 2 bases and at J to 4 bases, leaving 17 bases not matched to a gene. Per germline, CDR1 MGHRA and CDR2 YSYEKL. The length of the CDR3 is 20 residues. For the CDR3, the DNA is TGCGCCAGCAGCCAATCCCGCCTCCGGGACAGGGGGCGATTTTCCTATGGCTACACCTTC. This codes for CASSQSRLRDRGRFSYGYTF.